These 10 T cell receptor beta chains share one sample of origin, sequenced in a study of STAT5B mutations in CD4+ large granular lymphocyte leukemia (dated by TCRdb to between 2022 and 2023). Library prep was done by the immunoSEQ multiplex PCR assay. TCRdb re-hosts the immuneACCESS table, in-frame sequences only. Its copies lack some clones; in the studies checked, an unresolved V gene accounts for under half of them, and the cause for the rest is not known. Here the sample has tens of thousands of clones; roughly four fifths occur a single time. Approximately 3.8% of the sample comes from the top ten. The sequenced sample consisted of CD4+ T cells from blood buffy coats. The receptors were gathered from a human donor in good health.

V usage is TRBV19 and J usage is TRBJ1-5; 8 bases line up with TRBD1. The CDR3 is 16 amino acids. Germline CDR1 reads LNHDA; CDR2 reads SQIVND (reference sequence). Trimming removed 4 bases from V and 1 base from J; junction bases left unmatched: 6. The CDR3 here is CASSTGQGGSNQPQHF. DNA for the CDR3: TGTGCCAGTAGTACCGGACAGGGTGGGAGCAATCAGCCCCAGCATTTT.

The count of this clone is one. The genes are TRBV5-1 and TRBJ2-1; 9 bases line up with TRBD1. The CDR3 consists of 17 residues. The V gene's germline CDR1 is SGHRS and CDR2 YFSETQ. V lost 3 bases to trimming and J lost 0 bases; unmatched junction nucleotides: 7. This chain's CDR3 is CASSSARTGASYNEQFF. The CDR3 DNA reads TGCGCCAGCAGCTCAGCAAGGACAGGGGCCTCCTACAATGAGCAGTTCTTC.

The V call is TRBV5-1, the J call TRBJ2-2; D may match TRBD1 or TRBD2 (5 bases each). The CDR3 has 16 amino acids. The V gene's germline CDR1 is SGHRS and CDR2 YFSETQ. V was shortened by 0 bases and J by 2 bases, with 11 bases between the two germline ends. The CDR3 reads CASSLGDQTNTGELFF. CDR3 in DNA: TGCGCCAGCAGCTTGGGGGACCAAACTAACACCGGGGAGCTGTTTTTT.

The gene calls are TRBV27 and TRBJ1-6; D gene ambiguous. Germline assignment: CDR1 MNHEY and CDR2 SMNVEV (reference sequence). Trimming removed 3 bases from V and 5 bases from J, with 14 bases in between. The CDR3 is made up of 16 amino acids. The CDR3 nucleotides are TGTGCCAGCAGTTTCAGCCGAGCACAGAATAATTCACCCCTCCACTTT. This translates into CASSFSRAQNNSPLHF.

The V and J genes are TRBV7-8 and TRBJ1-1; no clear D. Trimming removed 1 base from V and 8 bases from J, with 8 bases in between. Germline V CDR1 and CDR2: SGHVS, FQNEAQ. The CDR3 is 12 amino acids. The CDR3 sequence: CASSLVSEEAFF. CDR3 bases: TGTGCCAGCAGCTTAGTCTCGGAAGAAGCTTTCTTT.

The V gene is TRBV4-1, the J gene TRBJ2-7; D is ambiguous. Trimming removed 0 bases from V and 0 bases from J, with 9 bases in between. The CDR3 is 15 residues long. CDR1 and CDR2 (germline): MGHRA, YSYEKL. The CDR3 DNA reads as TGCGCCAGCAGCCAAGAGGCGGCGGACTCCTACGAGCAGTACTTC. Translated: CASSQEAADSYEQYF.

The chain has TRBV14 and TRBJ1-2; D is unclear. This CDR3 has 12 amino acids. The germline V and J ends were trimmed by 1 base and 4 bases, with 4 bases remaining between them. The germline V gene encodes CDR1 SGHDN and CDR2 FVKESK. CDR3: CASSQARYGYTF. The CDR3 DNA reads as TGTGCCAGCAGCCAAGCCCGCTATGGCTACACCTTC.

This chain links TRBV11-1 with TRBJ2-5, with 9 positions matching TRBD2. Germline CDR1 and CDR2: SGHAT and FQDESV (reference sequence). The CDR3 length is 15 residues. Trimming removed 5 bases from V and 8 bases from J; junction bases left unmatched: 12. The CDR3 is CASSRALGGGATQYF. CDR3 coding DNA: TGTGCCAGCAGCCGCGCCCTTGGCGGGGGGGCTACCCAGTACTTC.

The rearrangement uses TRBV11-3 and TRBJ1-2; 7 nucleotides match TRBD1. The germline gives CDR1 SGHNT, CDR2 YENEEA. Trimming removed 5 bases from V and 8 bases from J; junction bases left unmatched: 11. The CDR3 is 14 amino acids. CDR3 DNA: TGTGCCAGCAGCAGACAGACAGGGTCTAACGGCTACACCTTC. This translates into CASSRQTGSNGYTF. Filled out from reference TRBV11-3 and TRBJ1-2, the complete variable domain reads EAGVVQSPRYKIIEKKQPVAFWCNPISGHNTLYWYLQNLGQGPELLIRYENEEAVDDSQLPKDRFSAERLKGVDSTLKIQPAELGDSAVYLCASSRQTGSNGYTFGSGTRLTVV.

The chain couples TRBV25-1 to TRBJ2-3, with 9 nucleotides matching TRBD1. The CDR3 has 12 residues. CDR1 is MGHDK, CDR2 SYGVNS, per germline. The V and J ends lost 5 bases and 14 bases, in that order; junction bases with no gene match: 8. Here the CDR3 DNA reads TGTGCCAGCAGTTGGACAGGGGCTCTCCTGTATTTT. It yields the protein CASSWTGALLYF.